These T cell receptor beta chains were read from a single sample in a study of cytomegalovirus exposure and HLA in healthy donors. Clones were sequenced by immunoSEQ multiplex PCR, and TCRdb holds only the in-frame ones, with some missing. Of roughly 140,000 clones in the sample, over 60% were seen once. The sample consisted of PBMCs. These receptors were collected from a man in his forties in good health and CMV-seronegative. Each CDR3 is given with its conserved first and last residue. The D gene is left open where the match is weak. Size values are once, few and many counts, or a class for expanded clones, and some rows have none.

j_call	d_call	v_call	clone_size	cdr3_aa	cdr3_nt
TRBJ2-7	.	TRBV28	.	CASSQTPDRNEQYF	TGTGCCAGCAGTCAGACCCCGGACAGAAACGAGCAGTACTTC
TRBJ2-1	TRBD1	TRBV5-6	.	CASSLDRAYRNEQFF	TGTGCCAGCAGCCTCGACAGGGCCTACAGGAATGAGCAGTTCTTC
TRBJ2-4	TRBD1	TRBV5-4	.	CASSVDRGKNIQYF	TGTGCCAGCAGCGTAGACAGGGGTAAAAACATTCAGTACTTC
TRBJ2-1	.	TRBV13	.	CASSFRPYYRVGANNEQFF	TGTGCCAGCAGTTTTAGGCCCTACTACAGGGTAGGTGCTAACAATGAGCAGTTCTTC
TRBJ2-1	.	TRBV6-1	few	CASSPQRTAYNEQFF	TGTGCCAGCAGCCCCCAGAGGACAGCTTACAATGAGCAGTTCTTC
TRBJ2-5	.	TRBV5-1	few	CASSLAPGHQGETQYF	TGCGCCAGCAGCTTGGCCCCGGGACACCAAGGGGAGACCCAGTACTTC
TRBJ2-4	.	TRBV4-3	.	CASSPQGLGLKAKNIQYF	TGCGCCAGCAGCCCACAAGGTCTGGGACTGAAAGCCAAAAACATTCAGTACTTC
TRBJ1-1	.	TRBV29-1	.	CSVDLGGTEAFF	TGCAGCGTTGATTTGGGGGGCACTGAAGCTTTCTTT
TRBJ2-4	.	TRBV4-2	few	CASSQHTQGAKNIQYF	TGTGCCAGCAGCCAACACACCCAGGGGGCCAAAAACATTCAGTACTTC
TRBJ2-7	TRBD1	TRBV4-1	few	CASSQDWTGGIYEQYF	TGCGCCAGCAGCCAAGATTGGACAGGGGGGATCTACGAGCAGTACTTC
TRBJ1-1	.	TRBV19	.	CASSSPPTEKNTEAFF	TGTGCCAGTAGTTCCCCACCGACAGAAAAGAACACTGAAGCTTTCTTT
TRBJ2-7	TRBD2	TRBV18	.	CASSPQLAGGSYEQYF	TGTGCCAGCTCACCCCAACTAGCGGGAGGATCCTACGAGCAGTACTTC
TRBJ1-1	TRBD1	TRBV4-1	few	CASSQNTGTEATEAFF	TGCGCCAGCAGCCAGAATACCGGGACAGAAGCCACTGAAGCTTTCTTT
TRBJ2-1	TRBD2	TRBV19	.	CASKKRERFHEQFF	TGTGCCAGTAAAAAGCGGGAGAGGTTCCATGAGCAGTTCTTC
TRBJ2-5	TRBD2	TRBV5-4	.	CASSLALGGGGVQYF	TGTGCCAGCAGCTTGGCCCTCGGCGGGGGGGGCGTCCAGTACTTC
TRBJ2-7	.	TRBV6-5	.	CASRRNWGGAGEQYF	TGTGCCAGCAGAAGGAACTGGGGGGGGGCGGGGGAGCAGTACTTC
TRBJ1-2	.	TRBV2	.	CASSDGGTNYGYTF	TGTGCCAGCAGCGACGGGGGTACGAACTATGGCTACACCTTC
TRBJ1-5	.	TRBV4-1	.	CASSPQPGGQQPQHF	TGCGCCAGCAGCCCCCAGCCGGGGGGACAACAGCCCCAGCATTTT
TRBJ1-4	TRBD1	TRBV5-4	.	CASSLPGTGLEKLFF	TGTGCCAGCAGCCTCCCAGGGACAGGGCTAGAAAAACTGTTTTTT
TRBJ1-1	.	TRBV19	.	CASSIVKEAEAFF	TGTGCCAGTAGTATAGTAAAGGAGGCTGAAGCTTTCTTT
TRBJ1-2	TRBD1	TRBV7-9	.	CASSFTGTGVRGYPF	TGTGCCAGCAGCTTCACCGGGACAGGGGTGCGTGGCTACCCCTTC
TRBJ2-2	.	TRBV9	.	CASRTGLDGELFF	TGTGCCAGCAGAACAGGGTTGGACGGGGAGCTGTTTTTT
TRBJ2-3	TRBD1	TRBV7-6	.	CASSRATGGLDTQYF	TGTGCCAGCAGCAGGGCGACAGGGGGCTTAGATACGCAGTATTTT
TRBJ1-1	.	TRBV6-6	few	CASSYSGANTEAFF	TGTGCCAGCAGTTACTCCGGAGCGAACACTGAAGCTTTCTTT
TRBJ2-2	TRBD1	TRBV15	.	CATSRSGTGTNTGELFF	TGTGCCACCAGCAGATCCGGGACAGGGACGAACACCGGGGAGCTGTTTTTT
TRBJ2-7	.	TRBV5-1	.	CASSLQMGDEQYF	TGCGCCAGCAGCCTCCAAATGGGCGACGAGCAGTACTTC
TRBJ1-6	.	TRBV15	.	CATSSEHVCVSPLHF	TGTGCCACCAGCAGTGAACATGTTTGTGTTTCACCCCTCCACTTT
TRBJ1-3	.	TRBV10-1	once	CASSETGSSGNTIYF	TGCGCCAGCAGTGAGACAGGGAGCTCTGGAAACACCATATATTTT
TRBJ2-2	TRBD2	TRBV4-3	.	CASSQVMSSGRVTNTGELFF	TGCGCCAGCAGCCAAGTAATGTCTAGCGGGAGAGTAACGAACACCGGGGAGCTGTTTTTT
TRBJ2-1	TRBD1	TRBV6-5	few	CASRRDREHNEQFF	TGTGCCAGTCGACGGGACAGGGAACACAATGAGCAGTTCTTC
TRBJ2-2	.	TRBV5-4	.	CASSLGQSYTGELFF	TGTGCCAGCAGCTTGGGGCAGTCTTACACCGGGGAGCTGTTTTTT
TRBJ1-1	TRBD1	TRBV5-4	.	CASSLPGQGLAEAFF	TGTGCCAGCAGCCTTCCGGGACAGGGGCTCGCTGAAGCTTTCTTT